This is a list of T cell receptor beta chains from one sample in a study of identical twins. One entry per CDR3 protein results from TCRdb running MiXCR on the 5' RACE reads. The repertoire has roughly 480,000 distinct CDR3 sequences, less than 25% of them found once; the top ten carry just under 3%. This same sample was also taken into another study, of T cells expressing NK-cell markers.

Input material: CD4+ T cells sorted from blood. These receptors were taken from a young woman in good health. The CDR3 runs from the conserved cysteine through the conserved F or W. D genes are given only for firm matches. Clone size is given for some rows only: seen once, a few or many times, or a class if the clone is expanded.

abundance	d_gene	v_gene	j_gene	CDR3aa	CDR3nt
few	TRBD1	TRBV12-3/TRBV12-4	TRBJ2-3	CASSYTGADTQYF	TGTGCCAGCAGTTATACAGGGGCAGATACGCAGTATTTT
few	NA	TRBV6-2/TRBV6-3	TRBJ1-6	CASIRDYNSPLHF	TGTGCCAGCATCAGAGACTATAATTCACCCCTCCACTTT
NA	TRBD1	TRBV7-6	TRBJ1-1	CASSTGGFAFF	TGTGCCAGCAGCACAGGGGGCTTCGCTTTCTTT
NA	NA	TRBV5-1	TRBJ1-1	CASSLAGAQNTEAFF	TGCGCCAGCAGCTTGGCAGGGGCCCAGAACACTGAAGCTTTCTTT
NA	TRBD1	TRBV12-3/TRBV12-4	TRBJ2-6	CASNPGTAISGANVLTF	TGTGCCAGCAATCCCGGGACAGCGATCTCTGGGGCCAACGTCCTGACTTTC
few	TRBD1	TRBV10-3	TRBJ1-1	CAISESGQLAFF	TGTGCCATCAGTGAGTCGGGACAGTTGGCTTTCTTT
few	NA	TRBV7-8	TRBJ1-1	CASSLALGRERNTEAFF	TGTGCCAGCAGCTTAGCGCTAGGGAGGGAACGGAACACTGAAGCTTTCTTT
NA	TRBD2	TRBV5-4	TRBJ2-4	CASSLGGQGGDIQYF	TGTGCCAGCAGCTTGGGAGGGCAGGGAGGGGACATTCAGTACTTC
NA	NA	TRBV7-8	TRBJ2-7	CASSLEHSYEQYF	TGTGCCAGCAGCTTAGAGCACTCCTACGAGCAGTACTTC
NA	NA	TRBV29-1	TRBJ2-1	CSVDKDRSSYNEQFF	TGCAGCGTTGACAAAGACAGAAGCTCCTACAATGAGCAGTTCTTC